This T cell receptor (beta chain) was found in a study of blood T cell repertoires in COVID-19. At the level of the study: Samples taken during acute and convalescent COVID-19 were collected in the United States, Italy and Spain. PBMCs, B-cell-depleted T cells, or T cells provided the cDNA or gDNA that made up the material.

Original methodology: Counts of nucleated cells, estimated from reference gene primer amplification, were obtained. Profiled with immunoSEQ multiplex PCR; TCRdb holds only in-frame clones, not every one. The DNA gave D and trimming, while V, J and clone size come from that table. Among a few hundred thousand clones listed, approximately 89% were seen once. The V end lost 6 bases, the J end lost 4 bases, and 10 bases lay between the germline ends. The germline gives CDR1 SQVTM, CDR2 ANQGSEA. This CDR3 has 12 amino acids. This TCR was sampled from a woman between 40 and 50 years old who had recovered from COVID-19. The chain employs TRBV29-1 and TRBJ2-1, with a tentative D call TRBD2 (5 bases). Source material: peripheral blood. CDR3 in amino acids: CSVLRDYNEQFF. The CDR3 bases are TGCAGCGTCCTGAGGGATTACAATGAGCAGTTCTTC.